One sample yielded the 10 T cell receptor beta chains listed below, sequenced in a study of radiation and T cells in renal cell carcinoma (dated by TCRdb to 2020 to 2021). To prepare the library, the immunoSEQ multiplex PCR assay was applied. TCRdb took this table from immuneACCESS and kept in-frame rearrangements with V and J called. Such tables lack part of the clones; where checked against another copy, unresolved V genes explain under half of the gap, and the rest is unexplained. Within this sample are roughly 130,000 clones, with approximately 80% of them counted one time only. The ten largest account for 1.5% to 2% of the sample. The time point label, as the study defines it: blood 2 weeks post-SBRT. In light of the paper, this sample's treatment or condition label describes: 15 Gy SBRT to primary tumor, nephrectomy 4 weeks later. Sequenced here: blood, sampled from a patient whose treatment included radiotherapy and nephrectomy. These receptors were collected from a woman aged 55-69 years with renal cell carcinoma.

The chain has TRBV19 and TRBJ1-6; 8 bases line up with TRBD1. With 7 bases clipped from V and 10 bases from J, the junction kept 9 bases outside the gene matches. The germline CDR1 and CDR2 sequences are LNHDA and SQIVND (reference sequence). This CDR3 has 14 residues. The CDR3 DNA sequence: TGTGCCAGTACCGCGGACAGGGTACACTCACCCCTCCACTTT. The encoded protein is CASTADRVHSPLHF.

The rearrangement links TRBV9 to TRBJ1-1, with unresolved D. CDR1 and CDR2 from the germline V gene are SGDLS and YYNGEE. V lost 2 bases and J lost 4, with 9 bases in between. The CDR3 has 13 amino acids. The CDR3 is CASSVGPTTEAFF. The CDR3 DNA is TGTGCCAGCAGCGTGGGTCCTACCACTGAAGCTTTCTTT.

The gene calls are TRBV6-5 and TRBJ2-1; no definite D call. This CDR3 spans 16 amino acids. The V and J ends lost 2 bases and 0 bases respectively, with 11 bases between them. Looked up from germline, CDR1 is MNHEY and CDR2 is SVGAGI. In DNA, the CDR3 is TGTGCCAGCAGTTACGAGGCGGTAAGCTCCTACAATGAGCAGTTCTTC. This encodes CASSYEAVSSYNEQFF.

CDR3 region: CASSTILRGGYGYTF. Here the CDR3 DNA reads TGTGCCAGTAGTACTATCCTAAGGGGGGGCTATGGCTACACCTTC. The V gene is TRBV19, the J gene TRBJ1-2; the D gene is possibly TRBD1 (6 bases). This CDR3 contains 15 residues. Trimming left V 4 bases short and J 4 bases short, with 16 bases between. The germline gives CDR1 LNHDA, CDR2 SQIVND (reference sequence).

This clone came up once. CDR3 sequence reads: CASSQVAGGSGNTIYF. CDR3 coding DNA: TGCGCCAGCAGCCAAGTCGCGGGGGGCTCTGGAAACACCATATATTTT. This sequence joins TRBV4-3 and TRBJ1-3, with a weak D call TRBD1 (5 bases). The CDR3 covers 16 residues. Germline CDR1 and CDR2: LGHNA and YSLEER. Trimming took off 1 base at V and 0 bases at J, with 10 bases between the two ends.

The V gene is TRBV30, the J gene TRBJ2-5, with D perhaps given as TRBD1 or TRBD2 (6 bases each). The germline gives CDR1 GTSNPN, CDR2 SVGIG (reference sequence). The CDR3 extends over 16 amino acids. Trimming stripped 0 bases from V and 2 bases from J, with 16 bases between. The DNA for the CDR3 is TGTGCCTGGAGTGTAAGGCTAGGAGGGGGTCAAGAGACCCAGTACTTC. Protein sequence: CAWSVRLGGGQETQYF.

The rearrangement links TRBV9 to TRBJ2-7; the match to TRBD1 covers 7 bases. Trimming took 4 bases from V and 6 from J; bases not matched to a gene: 7. The CDR3 runs to 13 residues. Germline-derived CDR1 and CDR2 are SGDLS and YYNGEE. The CDR3 here is CASSITGASEQYF. In DNA, the CDR3 is TGTGCCAGCAGCATAACAGGGGCGAGCGAGCAGTACTTC.

This clone was seen once. The chain joins TRBV29-1 to TRBJ1-2; 8 nucleotides match TRBD1. The CDR3 has 13 residues. The V segment lost 5 bases and the J segment 3 bases; nucleotides outside the gene matches: 5. Germline loops: CDR1 SQVTM, CDR2 ANQGSEA. The CDR3 region is CSVRQGTYYGYTF. CDR3 DNA: TGCAGCGTTAGACAGGGGACATACTATGGCTACACCTTC.

This rearrangement joins TRBV6-5 to TRBJ1-4, with 9 positions matching TRBD1. The CDR3 length is 15 residues. Germline V gene data show CDR1 as MNHEY and CDR2 as SVGAGI. After removal of 2 bases from V and 11 bases from J, the junction contained 9 bases not matched to a gene. CDR3 sequence: CASSYRTGAGRKLFF. DNA of the CDR3: TGTGCCAGCAGTTACCGGACAGGGGCGGGTCGGAAACTGTTTTTT.

The V call is TRBV5-5, the J call TRBJ1-4; D is possibly TRBD1 (5 bases). The CDR3 totals 17 residues. Per the germline V gene, CDR1 is SGHKS and CDR2 is YYEKEE (reference sequence). Trimming pared 0 bases from V and 0 bases from J, leaving 12 bases between. This CDR3 reads CASSLELGTATNEKLFF. Written as DNA, the CDR3 is TGTGCCAGCAGCTTGGAGCTTGGGACTGCAACTAATGAAAAACTGTTTTTT.